What follows are 8 T cell receptor gamma chains derived from one specimen sequenced in a study of γδ T cells in repeated Plasmodium falciparum infection. TCRdb re-called the multiplex PCR reads through CATT. The sample lists around 14,000 gamma-chain clones, more than 1.5% occurring once. Gammadelta T cells were flow-sorted from PBMC into Vgamma9/Vdelta2+ and Vdelta2-negative populations for bulk analysis. Input material: gamma-delta T cells from blood. All receptors come from a pool of human donors (malaria-infected and uninfected, not separated).

This clone was counted ten times or more. V and J are TRGV9 and TRGJ1 or TRGJ2. Trimming cost V 4 bases and J 2 bases; bases outside gene matches: 5. The CDR3 contains 13 residues. Per the germline V gene, CDR1 is GITISATS and CDR2 is ISYDGTV (reference sequence). The CDR3 DNA follows: TGTGCCTTGTGGGAACATCATTATTATAAGAAACTCTTT. Encoded protein: CALWEHHYYKKLF.

In its sample, this clone was seen many times. The rearrangement links TRGV3 to TRGJ1 or TRGJ2. This CDR3 has 11 amino acids. Germline CDR1 and CDR2: VTNTFY and YDVSTARD (reference sequence). The junction had 5 bases not matched to a gene; V was cut back by 3 bases and J by 9 bases. The CDR3 protein is CATWDGRKKLF. The DNA for the CDR3 is TGTGCCACCTGGGACGGTCGTAAGAAACTCTTT.

As concerns this clone: TCRdb's protein, taken from a much larger clone, differs from this DNA's translation at residue 11, likely owing to a read error; the protein displayed comes from the DNA. The chain carries TRGV9 and TRGJP. The J gene is absent in TCRdb and was assigned here via DNA matching to germline. The CDR3 covers 17 residues. CDR1 and CDR2 from the germline V gene are GITISATS and ISYDGTV (reference sequence). Here the CDR3 DNA reads TGTGCCTTGTGGGAGCTACATCAAGAGTTGAGCAAAAAAATCAAGGTATTT. Its protein is CALWELHQELSKKIKVF.

This clone showed up many times. A far larger clone is one base from this, pointing to a likely read error. Within the sample, other DNA sequences also encode this same CDR3. This chain joins TRGV9 and TRGJ1 or TRGJ2. Because TCRdb records no J gene, it was assigned here through a match of the DNA to germline. Germline values: CDR1 GITISATS, CDR2 ISYDGTV (reference sequence). This CDR3 comprises 10 residues. The CDR3 spells CALNYYKKLF. The DNA for the CDR3 is TGCGCCTTAAATTATTATAAGAAACTCTTT.

Ten or more counts support this clone. The V gene is TRGV2, the J gene TRGJ1 or TRGJ2. This CDR3 has 12 residues. CDR1 and CDR2 (germline): EGSNGY, YDSYNSKV. The J segment lost 7 bases and the V segment lost 0 bases, leaving 3 bases of the junction unmatched. The CDR3 nucleotides read TGTGCCACCTGGGACGGGTCCTATAAGAAACTCTTT. It codes for CATWDGSYKKLF.

This clone was picked up many times. TCRdb assigns this DNA the protein of a much larger clone, which departs from its translation at residue 10; this likely reflects a read error, and the protein shown comes from translating the DNA. The gene calls are TRGV9 and TRGJ1 or TRGJ2. Germline V gene lookup returns CDR1 GITISATS and CDR2 ISYDGTV (reference sequence). This CDR3 spans 13 amino acids. The CDR3 sequence: CALWEVQDYEKLF. In DNA form, the CDR3 reads TGTGCCTTGTGGGAGGTGCAAGATTATGAGAAACTCTTT.

There are many counts of this clone. For this DNA, TCRdb reports the protein of a much larger clone, which diverges at residue 4, most likely from a read error; the protein presented here is translated directly from the DNA. V is TRGV9 and J is TRGJ1 or TRGJ2. With 7 bases clipped from V and 4 bases from J, the junction kept 13 bases outside the gene matches. Germline V lookup: CDR1 GITISATS, CDR2 ISYDGTV (reference sequence). This CDR3 contains 14 residues. The CDR3 loop reads CALCDPIFYYKKLF. CDR3 nucleotide sequence: TGTGCCTTGTGTGACCCAATTTTCTATTATAAGAAACTCTTT.

This clone was detected a few times. The TCRdb record carries a much larger clone's protein, which differs from this DNA's translation at residue 4; a read error is the likely cause, and the protein listed here is the DNA translation. The chain has TRGV9 and TRGJ1 or TRGJ2. The J gene comes from matching the DNA to germline here; TCRdb lacks it. The germline V gene has CDR1 GITISATS and CDR2 ISYDGTV (reference sequence). The CDR3 runs 13 residues. CDR3 in DNA: TGTGCCTTGCGGGAGGTCCCCTGGGATAAGAAACTCTTT. It translates to CALREVPWDKKLF.